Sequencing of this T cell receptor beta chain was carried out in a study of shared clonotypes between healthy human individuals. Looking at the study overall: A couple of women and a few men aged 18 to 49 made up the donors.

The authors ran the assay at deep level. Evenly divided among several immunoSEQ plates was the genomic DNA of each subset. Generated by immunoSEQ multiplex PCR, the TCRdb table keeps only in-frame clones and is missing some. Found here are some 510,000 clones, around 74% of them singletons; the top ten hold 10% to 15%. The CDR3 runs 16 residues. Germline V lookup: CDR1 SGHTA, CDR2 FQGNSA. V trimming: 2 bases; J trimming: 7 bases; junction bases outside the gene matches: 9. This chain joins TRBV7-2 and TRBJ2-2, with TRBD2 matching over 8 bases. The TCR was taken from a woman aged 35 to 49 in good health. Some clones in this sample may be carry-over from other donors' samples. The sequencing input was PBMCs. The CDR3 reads CASSLFGGLAGGELFF. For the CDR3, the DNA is TGTGCCAGCAGCTTATTCGGAGGACTAGCCGGCGGGGAGCTGTTTTTT.